These 24 T cell receptor beta chains were sequenced from one sample in a study of CD8 T cells in ankylosing spondylitis. TCRdb redid the calling of the 5' RACE reads with MiXCR, one entry per CDR3 protein. The repertoire holds approximately 190,000 distinct CDR3 sequences, 13% seen once, with approximately 11% in the top ten. The sample taken for sequencing was blood, either unsorted or a sorted T cell fraction (not recorded which). These receptors originate from a female donor with ankylosing spondylitis or in good health (not recorded which).

The chain is built from TRBV4-3 and TRBJ2-7; a weak D match, TRBD2 (6 bases). This CDR3 has 13 residues. Trimming removed 1 base at V and 3 bases at J, with 7 bases between. CDR1 and CDR2 from the germline V gene are LGHNA and YSLEER. The CDR3 protein is CASSQVGGYEQYF. CDR3 DNA: TGCGCCAGCAGCCAAGTGGGGGGCTACGAGCAGTACTTC.

This chain connects TRBV29-1 to TRBJ2-7; 9 bases agree with TRBD1. The CDR3 sequence is 13 residues long. V lost 3 bases, J lost 6 bases, and 6 bases stayed unmatched. Germline V gene data show CDR1 as SQVTM and CDR2 as ANQGSEA. The CDR3 loop reads CSVDFGQGREQYF. The CDR3, as DNA: TGCAGCGTTGATTTCGGACAGGGGCGCGAGCAGTACTTC.

The rearrangement uses TRBV18 and TRBJ2-1, with D possibly TRBD1 on 5 matching bases. Per germline, CDR1 KGHSH and CDR2 LQKENI. V was cut by 3 bases and J by 8 bases, with 20 bases left in between. The CDR3 is 16 amino acids. CDR3 loop: CASSPVGAPRGDEQFF. The DNA for the CDR3 is TGTGCCAGCTCACCGGTAGGAGCGCCAAGGGGCGATGAGCAGTTCTTC.

Ten or more counts support this clonotype. The chain carries TRBV14 and TRBJ2-2, with 9 positions matching TRBD2. The CDR3 spans 15 residues. Germline V gene sequence: CDR1 SGHDN, CDR2 FVKESK. Trimming took 5 bases from V and 2 from J; bases not matched to a gene: 3. CDR3 sequence: CASSRLADNTGELFF. In DNA form, the CDR3 reads TGTGCCAGCAGCAGACTAGCGGATAACACCGGGGAGCTGTTTTTT.

Comment on this clonotype: It may be a read error: a sequence one base away is much more abundant. The rearrangement joins TRBV28 to TRBJ1-1; unclear D gene. Germline V CDR1 and CDR2: MDHEN, SYDVKM. This CDR3 region has 10 residues. CDR3 amino acids: CVSSYYKAFF. DNA for the CDR3: TGTGTCAGCAGTTACTACAAGGCTTTCTTT.

This clonotype appeared many times. The rearrangement uses TRBV9 and TRBJ1-2; 7 nucleotides align to TRBD1. CDR3 length equals 13 residues. The V gene end was trimmed by 0 bases and the J gene end by 8 bases; junction bases not matched to a gene: 4. The germline V gene has CDR1 SGDLS and CDR2 YYNGEE. CDR3: CASSVETGPGYTF. The CDR3 DNA reads as TGTGCCAGCAGCGTAGAGACAGGGCCCGGCTACACCTTC.

This clonotype has at least ten counts. One end of the junction does not line up with germline, which may come from a read error. The chain joins TRBV19 to TRBJ2-1; 8 positions agree with TRBD2. The CDR3 is made up of 15 amino acids. In germline, CDR1 is LNHDA, CDR2 SQIVND (reference sequence). This chain's CDR3 is CASNPLADQSGEQFF. Written as DNA, the CDR3 is TGTGCGAGTAACCCACTAGCGGACCAAAGTGGGGAGCAGTTCTTC.

In its sample, this clonotype was seen a few times. One junction end does not reproduce the germline sequence, and a read error may be involved. This chain uses TRBV20-1 with TRBJ2-2; 8 bases agree with TRBD1. The germline gives CDR1 DFQATT, CDR2 SNEGSKA (reference sequence). This CDR3 is built from 17 residues. CDR3 region: CCARDPMGQANTGELFF. In DNA form, the CDR3 reads TGCTGTGCTAGAGACCCAATGGGACAGGCAAACACCGGGGAGCTGTTTTTT.

The table lists this clonotype with many counts. The chain recombines TRBV7-8 with TRBJ2-5; 7 nucleotides line up with TRBD2. This CDR3 region has 14 residues. J was trimmed by 1 base and V by 5 bases; bases with no gene match: 4. Germline-derived CDR1 and CDR2 are SGHVS and FQNEAQ. This CDR3 reads CASSSRLAQETQYF. CDR3 DNA sequence: TGTGCCAGCAGCAGCAGACTAGCCCAAGAGACCCAGTACTTC.

The chain links TRBV20-1 to TRBJ2-7; 9 positions match TRBD1. The CDR3 sequence is 12 residues long. The J segment lost 6 bases and the V segment lost 6 bases, leaving 6 bases of the junction unmatched. CDR1 and CDR2 (germline): DFQATT, SNEGSKA (reference sequence). The chain's CDR3 is CSAPGQGGEQYF. The CDR3 DNA follows: TGCAGTGCCCCGGGACAGGGAGGCGAGCAGTACTTC.

V gene TRBV29-1 combines with J gene TRBJ2-7; 7 nucleotides align to TRBD2. Germline assignment: CDR1 SQVTM and CDR2 ANQGSEA. This CDR3 is 14 amino acids long. The ends lost 4 bases at V and 6 bases at J; junction bases unmatched: 12. The CDR3 region is CSVGYGGSGGEQYF. CDR3 DNA sequence: TGCAGCGTTGGGTACGGGGGTTCGGGAGGCGAGCAGTACTTC.

In its sample, this clonotype was seen many times. The J gene is TRBJ1-1, the V gene TRBV12-3 or TRBV12-4; the D is unclear. V lost 1 base, J lost 5 bases, and 5 bases lay in between. The CDR3 has 12 amino acids. CDR3 coding DNA: TGTGCCAGCAGTTTAGGTTGGACTGAAGCTTTCTTT. Residues: CASSLGWTEAFF.

This clonotype has ten or more counts. The chain recombines TRBV5-1 with TRBJ1-1; weak D call: TRBD1 (6 bases). The V and J ends lost 6 bases and 0 bases respectively, with 12 bases between them. CDR3 length equals 14 residues. Germline CDR1 is SGHRS and CDR2 is YFSETQ. This CDR3 is CASTVQGMNTEAFF. CDR3 nucleotides: TGCGCCAGCACCGTACAGGGTATGAACACTGAAGCTTTCTTT.

This clonotype appeared many times. The CDR3: CASSDTFYEQYF. The CDR3 nucleotides read TGCGCCAGCTCAGACACCTTTTACGAGCAGTACTTC. This chain links TRBV5-1 with TRBJ2-7; D is undetermined. The ends were cut back, 7 bases at V and 4 bases at J, with 12 bases in the middle. From germline, CDR1 is SGHRS and CDR2 YFSETQ. This CDR3 contains 12 residues.

The chain is built from TRBV5-4 and TRBJ2-1, with 16 bases that match TRBD2. The CDR3 length is 15 residues. Germline CDR1 and CDR2: SGHNT and YYREEE (reference sequence). Trimming removed 5 bases from V and 13 bases from J; junction bases left unmatched: 9. CDR3 coding DNA: TGTGCCAGCAGGACCTCGGGACTAGCGGGAGGGGTTCAGTTCTTC. Its protein is CASRTSGLAGGVQFF.

The J gene is TRBJ1-5, the V gene TRBV18, with D maybe TRBD1 (6 bases). Trimming left V 3 bases short and J 5 bases short, with 11 bases between. Germline V gene data show CDR1 as KGHSH and CDR2 as LQKENI. The CDR3 consists of 14 residues. CDR3 sequence: CASSPAAGDQPQHF. CDR3 nucleotides: TGTGCCAGCTCACCGGCGGCAGGGGATCAGCCCCAGCATTTT.

This clonotype was seen many times. The chain couples TRBV2 to TRBJ2-5; D not certain. V was shortened by 7 bases and J by 1 base, with 13 bases between the two germline ends. The germline CDR1 and CDR2 sequences are SNHLY and FYNNEI. The CDR3 has 14 residues. In nucleotides, the CDR3 is TGTGCCAGCACCCGCTCGGCGGCCCAAGAGACCCAGTACTTC. Its protein product is CASTRSAAQETQYF. Complete variable domain (other parts from reference TRBV2 and TRBJ2-5): EPEVTQTPSHQVTQMGQEVILRCVPISNHLYFYWYRQILGQKVEFLVSFYNNEISEKSEIFDDQFSVERPDGSNFTLKIRSTKLEDSAMYFCASTRSAAQETQYFGPGTRLLVL.

This clonotype came up many times. The chain couples TRBV12-3 or TRBV12-4 to TRBJ1-3; D not certain. Between the trimmed V and J ends, which lost 5 bases and 0 bases, there was a span of 8 bases. The CDR3 has 14 amino acids. CDR3 coding DNA: TGTGCCAGCAGTCGACTGATCTCTGGAAACACCATATATTTT. Amino acid sequence: CASSRLISGNTIYF.

Ten or more counts support this clonotype. The chain is built from TRBV29-1 and TRBJ2-1, with TRBD2 as a possible D gene (5 bases). The CDR3 totals 10 residues. Looked up from germline, CDR1 is SQVTM and CDR2 is ANQGSEA. The V end lost 6 bases, the J end lost 7 bases, and 7 bases lay between the germline ends. CDR3 sequence: CSVGGNEQFF. The CDR3 DNA is TGCAGCGTGGGCGGGAATGAGCAGTTCTTC.

This clonotype was counted ten times or more. This sequence joins TRBV7-8 and TRBJ2-7; 7 bases map to TRBD1. Germline-derived CDR1 and CDR2 are SGHVS and FQNEAQ. Trimming took 0 bases from V and 7 from J; bases not matched to a gene: 3. CDR3 length: 13 amino acids. CDR3: CASSLATGIEQYF. The CDR3, as DNA: TGTGCCAGCAGCTTAGCGACAGGGATAGAGCAGTACTTC.

This clonotype was recorded at least ten times. The chain carries TRBV12-3 or TRBV12-4 and TRBJ2-7; tentatively, D is TRBD1 or TRBD2 (5 bases each). The CDR3 contains 14 residues. V was pared by 2 bases and J by 2 bases, with 10 bases between. The CDR3 nucleotides read TGTGCCAGCAGTTTAAACTGGGACCCCTACGAGCAGTACTTC. Its translation: CASSLNWDPYEQYF.

This clonotype was counted a few times. The chain joins TRBV12-3 or TRBV12-4 to TRBJ2-7; TRBD1 aligns across 11 bases. This CDR3 has 17 amino acids. J gave up 3 bases and V 5 bases, and 12 bases lay outside the gene matches. CDR3 region: CASSPKFGTGGYYEQYF. The CDR3 nucleotides read TGTGCCAGCAGTCCTAAATTCGGGACAGGGGGTTACTACGAGCAGTACTTC.

In nucleotides, the CDR3 is TGTGCCAGCAGTGCTGGGACTAGCGGGAGGAGCGGCAATGAGCAGTTCTTC. Amino acids: CASSAGTSGRSGNEQFF. The chain couples TRBV12-3 or TRBV12-4 to TRBJ2-1; 15 nucleotides line up with TRBD2. This CDR3 has 17 residues. Losses at the gene ends were 5 bases for V and 6 bases for J; bases not matched to a gene: 8.

The chain employs TRBV25-1 and TRBJ2-6; TRBD1 matches at 7 bases. The ends lost 7 bases at V and 0 bases at J; junction bases unmatched: 6. In germline, CDR1 is MGHDK, CDR2 SYGVNS. The CDR3 is made up of 16 amino acids. DNA for the CDR3: TGTGCCAGCAAAGGGACAGTTGACTCTGGGGCCAACGTCCTGACTTTC. Protein sequence: CASKGTVDSGANVLTF.